This T cell receptor (beta chain) was retrieved from a study of technical replicates of blood from a few donors (dated by TCRdb to about 2017). The germline V gene (reference sequence) yields LNHDA for CDR1 and SQIVND for CDR2. From its cysteine to its phenylalanine, the CDR3 spans 13 amino acids. This entry keeps only the CDR3 DNA: 39 bases, framed from base 1. A distance of 11 bases separates the germline ends of V and J, which lose 4 bases and 5 bases respectively. Regarding this clone: Which antigen it targets is not known. Base-call qualities are not available, and no considerably larger clone is one nucleotide away.

Receptor libraries were prepared by the immunoSEQ multiplex PCR assay. TCRdb retrieved this table from immuneACCESS and kept in-frame rearrangements only. Not all clones are present; in checked studies, unresolved V genes account for under half, and no reason is known for the remainder. This sample comprises about 83,000 clones, roughly 94% of them detected only once. The ten biggest clones cover roughly 0.27% of the sample. Here the chain combines TRBV19 and TRBJ2-5, and possibly TRBD1, on 6 matching bases. This TCR was sampled from a human donor in good health. Sample: T cells isolated from PBMCs. The CDR3 reads CASSSTGSETQYF. The sequence in DNA is TGTGCCAGTAGTAGCACAGGGTCGGAGACCCAGTACTTC.